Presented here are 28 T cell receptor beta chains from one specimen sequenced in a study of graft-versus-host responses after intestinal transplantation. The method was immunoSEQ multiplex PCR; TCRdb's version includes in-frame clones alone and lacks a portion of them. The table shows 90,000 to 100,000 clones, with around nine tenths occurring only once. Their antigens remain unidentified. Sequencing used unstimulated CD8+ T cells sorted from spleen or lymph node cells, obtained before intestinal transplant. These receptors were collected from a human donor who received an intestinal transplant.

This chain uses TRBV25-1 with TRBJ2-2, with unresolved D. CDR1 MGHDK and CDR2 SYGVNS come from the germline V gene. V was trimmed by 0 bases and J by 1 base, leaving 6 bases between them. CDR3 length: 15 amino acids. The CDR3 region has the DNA TGTGCCAGCAGTGAATATAGTCAGAACACCGGGGAGCTGTTTTTT. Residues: CASSEYSQNTGELFF. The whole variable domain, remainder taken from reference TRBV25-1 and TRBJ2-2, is EADIYQTPRYLVIGTGKKITLECSQTMGHDKMYWYQQDPGMELHLIHYSYGVNSTEKGDLSSESTVSRIRTEHFPLTLESARPSHTSQYLCASSEYSQNTGELFFGEGSRLTVL.

CDR3 in DNA: TGTGCCTGGAGTGTCACTAGCGGGAGCCACAATGAGCAGTTCTTC. The encoded protein is CAWSVTSGSHNEQFF. V gene TRBV30 combines with J gene TRBJ2-1, with TRBD2 identical over 11 bases. The junction had 3 bases not matched to a gene; V was cut back by 0 bases and J by 5 bases. Per the germline V gene, CDR1 is GTSNPN and CDR2 is SVGIG (reference sequence). The CDR3 has 15 residues.

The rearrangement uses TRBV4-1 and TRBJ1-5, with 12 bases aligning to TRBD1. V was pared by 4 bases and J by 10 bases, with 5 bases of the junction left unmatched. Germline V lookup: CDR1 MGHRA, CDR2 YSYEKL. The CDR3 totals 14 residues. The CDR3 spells CASSLGTGGDPQHF. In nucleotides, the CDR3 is TGCGCCAGCAGCCTTGGGACAGGGGGCGATCCCCAGCATTTT.

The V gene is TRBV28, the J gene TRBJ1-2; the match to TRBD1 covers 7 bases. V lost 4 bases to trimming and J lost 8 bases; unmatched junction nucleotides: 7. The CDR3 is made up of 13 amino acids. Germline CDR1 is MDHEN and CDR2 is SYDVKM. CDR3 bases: TGTGCCAGCAGTTACCCCTCGGACAGGGGCTACACCTTC. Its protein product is CASSYPSDRGYTF.

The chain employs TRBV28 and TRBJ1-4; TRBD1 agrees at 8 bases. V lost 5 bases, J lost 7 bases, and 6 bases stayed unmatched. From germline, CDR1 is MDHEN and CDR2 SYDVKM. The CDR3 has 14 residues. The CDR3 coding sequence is TGTGCCAGCAGTCCAGGGACAGGTGGTGAAAAACTGTTTTTT. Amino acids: CASSPGTGGEKLFF. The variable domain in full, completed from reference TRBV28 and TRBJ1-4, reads DVKVTQSSRYLVKRTGEKVFLECVQDMDHENMFWYRQDPGLGLRLIYFSYDVKMKEKGDIPEGYSVSREKKERFSLILESASTNQTSMYLCASSPGTGGEKLFFGSGTQLSVL.

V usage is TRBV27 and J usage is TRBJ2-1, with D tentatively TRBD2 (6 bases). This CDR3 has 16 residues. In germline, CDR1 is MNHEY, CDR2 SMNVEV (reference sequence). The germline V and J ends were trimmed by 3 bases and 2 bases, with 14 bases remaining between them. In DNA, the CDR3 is TGTGCCAGCAGTTTGCAGGGACTGAAGGCCTACAATGAGCAGTTCTTC. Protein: CASSLQGLKAYNEQFF.

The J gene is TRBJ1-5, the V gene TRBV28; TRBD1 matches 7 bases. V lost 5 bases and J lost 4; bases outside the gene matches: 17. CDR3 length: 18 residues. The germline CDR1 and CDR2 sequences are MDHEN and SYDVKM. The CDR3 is CASSPQTGIVSGNQPQHF. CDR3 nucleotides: TGTGCCAGCAGTCCTCAGACAGGGATCGTATCGGGGAATCAGCCCCAGCATTTT.

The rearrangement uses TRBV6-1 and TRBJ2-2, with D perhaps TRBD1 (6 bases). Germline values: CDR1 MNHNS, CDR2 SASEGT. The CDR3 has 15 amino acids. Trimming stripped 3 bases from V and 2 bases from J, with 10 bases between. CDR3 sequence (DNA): TGTGCCAGCAGTGAGAACAGGGCCAACACCGGGGAGCTGTTTTTT. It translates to CASSENRANTGELFF.

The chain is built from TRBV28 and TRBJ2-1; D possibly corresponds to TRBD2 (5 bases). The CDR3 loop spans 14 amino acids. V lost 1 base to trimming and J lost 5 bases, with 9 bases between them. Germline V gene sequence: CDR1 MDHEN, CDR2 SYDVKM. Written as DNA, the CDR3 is TGTGCCAGCAGTTTATCCCCAGCGGACAATGAGCAGTTCTTC. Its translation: CASSLSPADNEQFF.

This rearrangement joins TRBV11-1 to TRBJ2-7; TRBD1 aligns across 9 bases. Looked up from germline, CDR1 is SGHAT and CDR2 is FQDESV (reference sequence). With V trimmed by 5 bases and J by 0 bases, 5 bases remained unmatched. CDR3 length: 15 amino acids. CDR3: CASSPDRGSSYEQYF. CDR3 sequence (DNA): TGTGCCAGCAGCCCAGACAGGGGGAGCTCCTACGAGCAGTACTTC.

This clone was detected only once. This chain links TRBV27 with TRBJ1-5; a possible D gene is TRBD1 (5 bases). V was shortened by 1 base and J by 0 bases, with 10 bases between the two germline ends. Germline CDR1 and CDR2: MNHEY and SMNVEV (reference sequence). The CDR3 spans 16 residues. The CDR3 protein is CASSLFGGDSNQPQHF. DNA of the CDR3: TGTGCCAGCAGTTTATTTGGGGGGGATAGCAATCAGCCCCAGCATTTT.

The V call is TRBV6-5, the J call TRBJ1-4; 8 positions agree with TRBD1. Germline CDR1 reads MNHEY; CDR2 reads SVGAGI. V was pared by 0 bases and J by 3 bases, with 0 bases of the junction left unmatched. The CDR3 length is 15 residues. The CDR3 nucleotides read TGTGCCAGCAGTTACTCGACAGGGGCTAATGAAAAACTGTTTTTT. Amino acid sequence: CASSYSTGANEKLFF.

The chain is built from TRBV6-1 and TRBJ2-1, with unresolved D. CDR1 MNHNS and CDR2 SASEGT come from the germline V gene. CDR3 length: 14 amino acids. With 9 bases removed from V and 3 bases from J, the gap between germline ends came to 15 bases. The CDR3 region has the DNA TGTGCCAGTGAAGGCCAGGCTTACTACAATGAGCAGTTCTTC. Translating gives CASEGQAYYNEQFF.

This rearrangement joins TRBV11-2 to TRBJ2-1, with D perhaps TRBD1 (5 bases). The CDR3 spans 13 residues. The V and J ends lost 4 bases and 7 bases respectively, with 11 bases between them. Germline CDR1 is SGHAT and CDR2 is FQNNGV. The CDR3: CASSWHPGNEQFF. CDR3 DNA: TGTGCCAGCAGCTGGCACCCAGGGAATGAGCAGTTCTTC.

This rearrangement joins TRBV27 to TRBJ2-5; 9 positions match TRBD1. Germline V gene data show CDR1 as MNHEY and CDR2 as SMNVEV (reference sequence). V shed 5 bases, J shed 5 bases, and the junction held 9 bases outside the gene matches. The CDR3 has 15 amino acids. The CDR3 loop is CASSPYRGLGETQYF. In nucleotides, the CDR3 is TGTGCCAGCAGTCCGTACAGGGGGCTCGGGGAGACCCAGTACTTC.

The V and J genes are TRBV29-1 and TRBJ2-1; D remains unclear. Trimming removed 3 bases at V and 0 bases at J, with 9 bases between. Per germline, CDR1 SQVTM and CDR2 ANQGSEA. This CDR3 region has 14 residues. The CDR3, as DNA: TGCAGCGTTGAGGCAGGAAGCTCCTACAATGAGCAGTTCTTC. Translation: CSVEAGSSYNEQFF.

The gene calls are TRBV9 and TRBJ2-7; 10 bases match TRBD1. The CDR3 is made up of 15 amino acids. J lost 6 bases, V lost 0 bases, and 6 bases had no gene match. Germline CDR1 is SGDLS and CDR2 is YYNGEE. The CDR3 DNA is TGTGCCAGCAGCGTAGGTAGGGACAGGGGAACCGAGCAGTACTTC. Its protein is CASSVGRDRGTEQYF.

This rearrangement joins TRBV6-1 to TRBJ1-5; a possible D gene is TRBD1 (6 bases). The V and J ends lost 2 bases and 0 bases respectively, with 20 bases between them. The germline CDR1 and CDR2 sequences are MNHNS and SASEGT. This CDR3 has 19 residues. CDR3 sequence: CASSETQRPHRVSNQPQHF. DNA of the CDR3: TGTGCCAGCAGTGAAACCCAGCGGCCTCACAGGGTTAGCAATCAGCCCCAGCATTTT.

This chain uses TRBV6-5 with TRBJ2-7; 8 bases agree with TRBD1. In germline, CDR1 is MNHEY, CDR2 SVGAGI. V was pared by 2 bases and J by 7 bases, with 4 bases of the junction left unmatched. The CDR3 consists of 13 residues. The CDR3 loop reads CASSYNTGGEQYF. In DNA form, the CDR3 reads TGTGCCAGCAGTTACAATACAGGGGGGGAGCAGTACTTC.

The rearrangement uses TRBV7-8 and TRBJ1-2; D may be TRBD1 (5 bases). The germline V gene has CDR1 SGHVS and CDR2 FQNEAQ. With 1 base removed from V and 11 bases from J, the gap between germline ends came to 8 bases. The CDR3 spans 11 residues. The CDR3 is CASSLGDFYTF. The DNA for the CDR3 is TGTGCCAGCAGCTTAGGGGACTTTTACACCTTC.

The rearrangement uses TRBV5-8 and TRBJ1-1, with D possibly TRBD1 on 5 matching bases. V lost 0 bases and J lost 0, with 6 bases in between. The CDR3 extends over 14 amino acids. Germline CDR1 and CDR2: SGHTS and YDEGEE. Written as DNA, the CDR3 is TGTGCCAGCAGCTTGGACAGGTTGAACACTGAAGCTTTCTTT. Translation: CASSLDRLNTEAFF.

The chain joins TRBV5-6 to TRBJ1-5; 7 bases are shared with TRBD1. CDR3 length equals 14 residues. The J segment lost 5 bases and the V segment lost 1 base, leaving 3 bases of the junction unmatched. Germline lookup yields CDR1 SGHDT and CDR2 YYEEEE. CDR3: CASSLMRGHQPQHF. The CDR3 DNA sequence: TGTGCCAGCAGCTTGATGAGGGGGCATCAGCCCCAGCATTTT.

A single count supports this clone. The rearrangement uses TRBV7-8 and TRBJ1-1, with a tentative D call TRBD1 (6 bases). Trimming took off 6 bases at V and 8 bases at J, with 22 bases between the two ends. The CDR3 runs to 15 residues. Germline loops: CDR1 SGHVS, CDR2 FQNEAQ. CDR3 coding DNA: TGTGCCAGCAGTCCCAGGGGCAGGGACCCTTTAGAAGCTTTCTTT. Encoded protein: CASSPRGRDPLEAFF.

The CDR3, as DNA: TGCAGCGTTGAGGACAGATACACTGAAGCTTTCTTT. This translates into CSVEDRYTEAFF. V usage is TRBV29-1 and J usage is TRBJ1-1; D is perhaps TRBD1 (6 bases). CDR1 is SQVTM and CDR2 is ANQGSEA in the germline V gene. Trimming left V 3 bases short and J 3 bases short, with 8 bases between. The length of the CDR3 is 12 residues.

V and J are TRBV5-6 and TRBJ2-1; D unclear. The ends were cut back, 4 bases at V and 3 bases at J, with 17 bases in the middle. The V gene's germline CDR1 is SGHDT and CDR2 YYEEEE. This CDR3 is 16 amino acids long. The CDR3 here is CASSVTRKLGYNEQFF. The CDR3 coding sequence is TGTGCCAGCAGCGTAACCAGGAAGTTGGGCTACAATGAGCAGTTCTTC. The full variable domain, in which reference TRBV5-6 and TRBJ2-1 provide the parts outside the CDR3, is DAGVTQSPTHLIKTRGQQVTLRCSPKSGHDTVSWYQQALGQGPQFIFQYYEEEERQRGNFPDRFSGHQFPNYSSELNVNALLLGDSALYLCASSVTRKLGYNEQFFGPGTRLTVL.

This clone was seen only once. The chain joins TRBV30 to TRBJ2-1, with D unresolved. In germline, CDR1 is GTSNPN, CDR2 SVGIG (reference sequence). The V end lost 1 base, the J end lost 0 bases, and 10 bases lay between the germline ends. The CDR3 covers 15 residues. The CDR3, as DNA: TGTGCCTGGAGTGCCGGTGGAGCCTCCTACAATGAGCAGTTCTTC. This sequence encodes CAWSAGGASYNEQFF.

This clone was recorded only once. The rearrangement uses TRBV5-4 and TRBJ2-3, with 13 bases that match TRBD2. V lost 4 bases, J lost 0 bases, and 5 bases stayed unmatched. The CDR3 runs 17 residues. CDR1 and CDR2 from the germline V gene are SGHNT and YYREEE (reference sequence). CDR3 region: CASSIAGLAGSTDTQYF. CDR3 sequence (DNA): TGTGCCAGCAGCATAGCGGGACTAGCGGGGAGCACAGATACGCAGTATTTT.

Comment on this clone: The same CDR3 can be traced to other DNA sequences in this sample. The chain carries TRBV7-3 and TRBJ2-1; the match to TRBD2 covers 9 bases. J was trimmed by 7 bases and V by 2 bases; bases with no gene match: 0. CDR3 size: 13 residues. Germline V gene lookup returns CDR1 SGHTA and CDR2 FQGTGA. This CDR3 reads CASSLAGGNEQFF. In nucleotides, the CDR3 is TGTGCCAGCAGCTTAGCGGGAGGGAATGAGCAGTTCTTC. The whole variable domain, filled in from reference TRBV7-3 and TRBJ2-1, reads GAGVSQTPSNKVTEKGKYVELRCDPISGHTALYWYRQSLGQGPEFLIYFQGTGAADDSGLPNDRFFAVRPEGSVSTLKIQRTERGDSAVYLCASSLAGGNEQFFGPGTRLTVL.